A single sample gave rise to the 10 T cell receptor beta chains below, sequenced in a study of early T cells in non-severe SARS-CoV-2 infection (dated by TCRdb to the early 2020s). Library generation was performed with 5' RACE. Sequencing used a NextSeq 500. The raw public reads went through TCRdb reprocessing: fastp at Q25, MiXCR clone calling, in-frame beta chains kept. Rows with a matching CDR3 protein are joined into one entry that keeps the most common DNA and genes. The table for this sample lists some 83,000 distinct CDR3 sequences; over 9.5% of them were counted only once. 8% to 10% of the sample rests with the top ten. Sequenced here: whole blood, sampled at baseline. The receptor set was obtained from an adult who was a healthcare worker with PCR-confirmed SARS-CoV-2 infection or an uninfected control (not recorded which).

This clonotype was observed many times. V and J are TRBV27 and TRBJ2-7, with a weak D call TRBD2 (6 bases). Germline V gene sequence: CDR1 MNHEY, CDR2 SMNVEV (reference sequence). The V and J ends lost 3 bases and 2 bases respectively, with 11 bases between them. The CDR3 has 14 amino acids. CDR3 DNA sequence: TGTGCCAGCAGTTTTTTTGGGGGGACCTACGAGCAGTACTTC. Translation: CASSFFGGTYEQYF.

This clonotype has just a few counts. V and J are TRBV7-9 and TRBJ1-3, with D unresolved. The CDR3 has 13 amino acids. V shed 8 bases and J shed 0 bases, with 8 bases lying between them. In germline, CDR1 is SEHNR, CDR2 FQNEAQ (reference sequence). CDR3 sequence (DNA): TGTGCCAGCGGGCGGAGCTCTGGAAACACCATATATTTT. This translates into CASGRSSGNTIYF.

This clonotype was seen at least ten times. The genes are TRBV3-1 and TRBJ2-1, with D hard to call. CDR1 and CDR2 (germline): LGHDT, YNNKEL (reference sequence). Trimming pared 5 bases from V and 10 bases from J, leaving 12 bases between. The CDR3 has 12 residues. CDR3 sequence reads: CASSLGNWEQFF. The CDR3 DNA follows: TGTGCCAGCAGCTTAGGTAACTGGGAGCAGTTCTTC.

The chain is built from TRBV7-3 and TRBJ1-5; D gene ambiguous. In germline, CDR1 is SGHTA, CDR2 FQGTGA. The CDR3 loop spans 12 amino acids. V shed 2 bases and J shed 6 bases, with 5 bases lying between them. CDR3 amino acids: CASSLSLQPQHF. The CDR3 DNA is TGTGCCAGCAGCTTATCACTTCAGCCCCAGCATTTT.

The rearrangement links TRBV7-3 to TRBJ1-1, with D possibly TRBD1 on 5 matching bases. Germline CDR1 is SGHTA and CDR2 is FQGTGA. The CDR3 is made up of 13 amino acids. V shed 3 bases and J shed 4 bases, with 9 bases lying between them. The chain's CDR3 is CASSFDTGTEAFF. The CDR3 coding sequence is TGTGCCAGCAGCTTTGATACAGGCACTGAAGCTTTCTTT.

This clonotype showed up just a few times. The chain carries TRBV10-3 and TRBJ2-5; D unclear. From germline, CDR1 is ENHRY and CDR2 SYGVKD. The CDR3 has 13 amino acids. Trimming pared 4 bases from V and 5 bases from J, leaving 11 bases between. The CDR3 reads CAISANLGETQYF. CDR3 in DNA: TGTGCCATCAGTGCTAACCTAGGGGAGACCCAGTACTTC.

Many counts were recorded for this clonotype. The chain has TRBV7-9 and TRBJ1-1; D is undetermined. From germline, CDR1 is SEHNR and CDR2 FQNEAQ (reference sequence). Trimming removed 5 bases at V and 8 bases at J, with 15 bases between. CDR3 length equals 13 residues. The CDR3 bases are TGTGCCAGCAGCACGGACGGTGGAGAAGAAGCTTTCTTT. This codes for CASSTDGGEEAFF.

The gene calls are TRBV28 and TRBJ2-1; tentative D call: TRBD1 (5 bases). V was shortened by 5 bases and J by 6 bases, with 14 bases between the two germline ends. The CDR3 totals 14 residues. The germline V gene encodes CDR1 MDHEN and CDR2 SYDVKM. CDR3 loop: CASSPAGLGNEQFF. The CDR3 DNA reads as TGTGCCAGCAGTCCGGCAGGGCTGGGCAATGAGCAGTTCTTC.

This clonotype was observed many times. V and J are TRBV19 and TRBJ2-1, with 12 bases fitting TRBD2. Germline CDR1 LNHDA, CDR2 SQIVND (reference sequence). The CDR3 loop spans 15 amino acids. J lost 5 bases, V lost 7 bases, and 6 bases had no gene match. The CDR3 is CASKASGRAHNEQFF. The CDR3 DNA reads TGTGCCAGTAAGGCTAGCGGGAGGGCCCACAATGAGCAGTTCTTC.

Only a few counts were recorded for this clonotype. The gene calls are TRBV3-1 and TRBJ2-7; 10 bases map to TRBD2. J was trimmed by 2 bases and V by 0 bases; bases with no gene match: 13. The CDR3 loop spans 19 amino acids. Germline V gene sequence: CDR1 LGHDT, CDR2 YNNKEL (reference sequence). The CDR3 reads CASSQDRASGRRGTYEQYF. The DNA for the CDR3 is TGTGCCAGCAGCCAAGATAGGGCTAGCGGGAGAAGAGGAACCTACGAGCAGTACTTC.